Listed below are T cell receptor beta chains from one sample, sequenced in a study of identical twins. Using its own MiXCR run on the 5' RACE reads, TCRdb lists one record per CDR3 protein. The data contain around 670,000 distinct CDR3 sequences, roughly 6% of them singletons. Sequencing input: naive T cells sorted from blood. The receptors shown here come from a man in his late teens or twenties in good health. Each CDR3 is given with its conserved first and last residue. Each record gives: V gene, clone size, J gene, D gene, CDR3 DNA, CDR3 protein. A D gene is named only where the DNA matches it firmly. Some rows mark clone size as missing; the rest say once, few, many or name a class of expanded clone.

v_call: TRBV2; clone_size: -; j_call: TRBJ1-2; d_call: -; cdr3_nt: TGTGCCAGCAGTGCCGCCTTGTATGGCTACACCTTC; cdr3_aa: CASSAALYGYTF
v_call: TRBV20-1; clone_size: -; j_call: TRBJ1-5; d_call: -; cdr3_nt: TGCAGTGCCGAGAGGCAGGATGGGGCTCAGCCCCAGCATTTT; cdr3_aa: CSAERQDGAQPQHF
v_call: TRBV6-2/TRBV6-3; clone_size: few; j_call: TRBJ2-1; d_call: -; cdr3_nt: TGTGCCAGCTGTCGACACCCCTGGGGAAATGAGCAGTTCTTC; cdr3_aa: CASCRHPWGNEQFF
v_call: TRBV5-1; clone_size: many; j_call: TRBJ1-1; d_call: TRBD1; cdr3_nt: TGCGCCAGCAGCTCCGGACAGGGTCTGAACACTGAAGCTTTCTTT; cdr3_aa: CASSSGQGLNTEAFF
v_call: TRBV7-9; clone_size: few; j_call: TRBJ2-5; d_call: -; cdr3_nt: TGTGCCAGCAGCTTGCCCCCCGAAGAGACCCAGTACTTC; cdr3_aa: CASSLPPEETQYF
v_call: TRBV25-1; clone_size: few; j_call: TRBJ2-1; d_call: TRBD2; cdr3_nt: TGTGCCAGCAGTTCTGGGACTAGCGGGGGTGAGCAGTTCTTC; cdr3_aa: CASSSGTSGGEQFF
v_call: TRBV12-3/TRBV12-4; clone_size: many; j_call: TRBJ1-1; d_call: -; cdr3_nt: TGTGCCAGCACGGGCAGGGACACTGAAGCTTTCTTT; cdr3_aa: CASTGRDTEAFF
v_call: TRBV27; clone_size: many; j_call: TRBJ2-5; d_call: TRBD2; cdr3_nt: TGTGCCAGCTCCCCCAGGCGGGAGGCCCGAACCCAGTACTTC; cdr3_aa: CASSPRREARTQYF
v_call: TRBV9; clone_size: many; j_call: TRBJ2-1; d_call: TRBD1; cdr3_nt: TGTGCCAGCAGCCGGGACAGGGGGCCTAACAATGAGCAGTTCTTC; cdr3_aa: CASSRDRGPNNEQFF
v_call: TRBV7-2; clone_size: few; j_call: TRBJ1-1; d_call: -; cdr3_nt: TGTGCCAGCAGCTTAGATATAGCTAGGTTGAACACTGAAGCTTTCTTT; cdr3_aa: CASSLDIARLNTEAFF
v_call: TRBV2; clone_size: -; j_call: TRBJ2-5; d_call: TRBD1; cdr3_nt: TGTGCCAGCCAGGGGACAGGGGGCGCAAAGACCCAGTACTTC; cdr3_aa: CASQGTGGAKTQYF
v_call: TRBV20-1; clone_size: -; j_call: TRBJ2-1; d_call: -; cdr3_nt: TGCAGTGCTAGAGATTGGGCAGTAAGACCGAATGAGCAGTTCTTC; cdr3_aa: CSARDWAVRPNEQFF
v_call: TRBV2; clone_size: -; j_call: TRBJ2-2; d_call: -; cdr3_nt: TGTGCCAGCAGTGGAGTGTCGCCCACCGGGGAGCTGTTTTTT; cdr3_aa: CASSGVSPTGELFF
v_call: TRBV5-1; clone_size: few; j_call: TRBJ2-1; d_call: -; cdr3_nt: TGCGCCAGCAGCGCGCAGGTGGGTGGCTCTGGCAATGAGCAGTTCTTC; cdr3_aa: CASSAQVGGSGNEQFF
v_call: TRBV4-3; clone_size: few; j_call: TRBJ2-3; d_call: TRBD1; cdr3_nt: TGCGCCAGCAGCCAGTTAGTTTCCGGGACAGCAGATACGCAGTATTTT; cdr3_aa: CASSQLVSGTADTQYF
v_call: TRBV6-1; clone_size: few; j_call: TRBJ2-1; d_call: -; cdr3_nt: TGTGCCAGCAGTGTAATTCAGGGGACGGATTATAATGAGCAGTTCTTC; cdr3_aa: CASSVIQGTDYNEQFF
v_call: TRBV20-1; clone_size: few; j_call: TRBJ2-5; d_call: -; cdr3_nt: TGCAGTGCTCGCCGGGGACTGCAGGAGACCCAGTACTTC; cdr3_aa: CSARRGLQETQYF
v_call: TRBV12-3/TRBV12-4; clone_size: few; j_call: TRBJ2-3; d_call: TRBD2; cdr3_nt: TGTGCCAGCAGCGTTCCTAGCGGGAGAATCCCAGATACGCAGTATTTT; cdr3_aa: CASSVPSGRIPDTQYF
v_call: TRBV18; clone_size: -; j_call: TRBJ2-3; d_call: TRBD2; cdr3_nt: TGTGCCAGCTCACCACGTCGCGGGAGGGGTACAGATACGCAGTATTTT; cdr3_aa: CASSPRRGRGTDTQYF
v_call: TRBV6-1; clone_size: few; j_call: TRBJ1-5; d_call: -; cdr3_nt: TGTGCCAGCAGTGAAGGGCACCTAGGTAGCAATCAGCCCCAGCATTTT; cdr3_aa: CASSEGHLGSNQPQHF
v_call: TRBV7-2; clone_size: -; j_call: TRBJ2-5; d_call: -; cdr3_nt: TGTGCCAGCAGAGCCGCAGGGGAAGAGACCCAGTACTTC; cdr3_aa: CASRAAGEETQYF
v_call: TRBV20-1; clone_size: many; j_call: TRBJ2-3; d_call: -; cdr3_nt: TGCAGTGCTAGAGATGCTAGTACTGTACATTTT; cdr3_aa: CSARDASTVHF
v_call: TRBV30; clone_size: -; j_call: TRBJ1-3; d_call: TRBD1; cdr3_nt: TGTGCCTGGAGCTCCGGACAGGGGAAAAGCTCTGGAAACACCATATATTTT; cdr3_aa: CAWSSGQGKSSGNTIYF
v_call: TRBV20-1; clone_size: many; j_call: TRBJ2-2; d_call: -; cdr3_nt: TGCAGTGCTAGAGACGGAGGATCCACCGGGGAGCTGTTTTTT; cdr3_aa: CSARDGGSTGELFF
v_call: TRBV7-8; clone_size: many; j_call: TRBJ2-1; d_call: -; cdr3_nt: TGTGCCAGCAGCCCCGTGAGCTCCTACAATGAGCAGTTCTTC; cdr3_aa: CASSPVSSYNEQFF
v_call: TRBV28; clone_size: few; j_call: TRBJ2-7; d_call: -; cdr3_nt: TGTGCCAGCAGTGATATGCTCCTCCGAGGAGAGCAGTACTTC; cdr3_aa: CASSDMLLRGEQYF
v_call: TRBV12-3/TRBV12-4; clone_size: -; j_call: TRBJ2-3; d_call: -; cdr3_nt: TGTGCCAGCAGTCCGTTACAGAGACCTAGCACAGATACGCAGTATTTT; cdr3_aa: CASSPLQRPSTDTQYF
v_call: TRBV6-1; clone_size: -; j_call: TRBJ1-1; d_call: TRBD1; cdr3_nt: TGTGCCAGCCAGGGGTACAGGGGGGTGAACACTGAAGCTTTCTTT; cdr3_aa: CASQGYRGVNTEAFF
v_call: TRBV19; clone_size: few; j_call: TRBJ2-1; d_call: TRBD2; cdr3_nt: TGTGCCAGTAGCCACGGACTAGCGGGAGGCACGCAGTTCTTC; cdr3_aa: CASSHGLAGGTQFF
v_call: TRBV12-3/TRBV12-4; clone_size: many; j_call: TRBJ2-7; d_call: TRBD2; cdr3_nt: TGTGCCAGCACCTATTCCCCCGGGACTAAAGCGAAGCAGTACTTC; cdr3_aa: CASTYSPGTKAKQYF
v_call: TRBV5-1; clone_size: few; j_call: TRBJ2-1; d_call: TRBD2; cdr3_nt: TGCGCCAGCAGCTTGGGTAGCGGGGGGGATGATGAGCAGTTCTTC; cdr3_aa: CASSLGSGGDDEQFF
v_call: TRBV29-1; clone_size: many; j_call: TRBJ1-1; d_call: -; cdr3_nt: TGCAGCGTTGAGGGGGTTTTGGGGGCAGGTGACACTGAAGCTTTCTTT; cdr3_aa: CSVEGVLGAGDTEAFF
v_call: TRBV12-3/TRBV12-4; clone_size: many; j_call: TRBJ2-3; d_call: -; cdr3_nt: TGTGCCAGCAGTCTCTATGACTGGAATACGCAGTATTTT; cdr3_aa: CASSLYDWNTQYF